Given below is one T cell receptor beta chain in context. V lost 7 bases and J 0 bases, leaving 16 bases between the germline ends. The CDR3 is 16 amino acids. Germline lookup yields CDR1 MNHEY and CDR2 SMNVEV (reference sequence). The data belong to a study of blood T cell repertoires in COVID-19. Study-wide background: The United States, Italy and Spain supplied acute and convalescent COVID-19 samples. In each case, the material was cDNA or gDNA derived from T cells, B-cell-depleted T cells, or PBMCs.

Original handling: Counts of nucleated cells, estimated from reference gene primer amplification, were obtained. TCRdb's table, derived via immunoSEQ multiplex PCR, lists solely in-frame clones and lacks some. V, J and clone size derive from that table, while D and trimming were established from the DNA sequence. The data hold 150,000 to 200,000 clones, with just over 90% observed a single time. The chain joins TRBV27 to TRBJ2-1, with a weak D call TRBD2 (7 bases). The source of this sequence is a young man with acute or convalescent COVID-19. The sequenced material came from peripheral blood. CDR3 sequence reads: CASIGGRATSYNEQFF. DNA for the CDR3: TGTGCCAGCATAGGGGGGAGGGCCACCTCCTACAATGAGCAGTTCTTC.